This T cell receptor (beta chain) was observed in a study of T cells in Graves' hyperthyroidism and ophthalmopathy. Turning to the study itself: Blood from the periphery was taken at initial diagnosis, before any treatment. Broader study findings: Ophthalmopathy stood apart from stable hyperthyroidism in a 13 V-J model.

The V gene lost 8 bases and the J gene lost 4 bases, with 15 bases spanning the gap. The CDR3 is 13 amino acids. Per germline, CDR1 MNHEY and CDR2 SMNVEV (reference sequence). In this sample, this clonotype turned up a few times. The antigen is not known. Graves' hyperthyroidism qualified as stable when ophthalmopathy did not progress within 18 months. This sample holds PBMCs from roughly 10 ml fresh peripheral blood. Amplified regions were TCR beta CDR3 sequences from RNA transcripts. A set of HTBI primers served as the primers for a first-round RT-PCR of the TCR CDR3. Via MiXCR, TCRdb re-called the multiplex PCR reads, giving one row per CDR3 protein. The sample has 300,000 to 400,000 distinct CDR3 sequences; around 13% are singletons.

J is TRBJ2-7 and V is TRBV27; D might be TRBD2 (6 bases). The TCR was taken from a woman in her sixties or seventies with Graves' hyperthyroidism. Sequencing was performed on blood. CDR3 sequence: CASWGGTSYEQYF. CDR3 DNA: TGTGCCAGCTGGGGCGGGACCAGTTACGAGCAGTACTTC.